The 18 T cell receptor beta chains presented below share a single source sample, sequenced in a study of cytomegalovirus exposure and HLA in healthy donors. PCR was performed using 60 Vbeta and 13 Jbeta primers. The repertoire was sequenced with immunoSEQ multiplex PCR; TCRdb's copy has only in-frame clones and lacks some. The data show about 180,000 clones, 60% to 85% seen once. Material for sequencing was PBMCs. The receptors originated from a man aged 18 to 29 in good health and CMV-seronegative.

The chain couples TRBV27 to TRBJ2-7, with TRBD1 identical over 8 bases. The J segment lost 5 bases and the V segment lost 7 bases, leaving 13 bases of the junction unmatched. Germline CDR1 and CDR2: MNHEY and SMNVEV (reference sequence). There are 15 residues in the CDR3. CDR3 nucleotides: TGTGCCAGCATCGCGGTAGGACAGGGTGTCCACGAGCAGTACTTC. It encodes CASIAVGQGVHEQYF.

This sequence joins TRBV25-1 and TRBJ2-1; TRBD2 is a possible D gene (6 bases). CDR1 and CDR2 (germline): MGHDK, SYGVNS. The V gene lost 6 bases and the J gene lost 7 bases, with 13 bases spanning the gap. The CDR3 contains 13 residues. CDR3 in DNA: TGTGCCAGCAGAGCGGGCCGGGGGAATGAGCAGTTCTTC. This gives the protein CASRAGRGNEQFF.

This clone turned up a few times. The chain links TRBV2 to TRBJ1-5, with TRBD1 matching 10 bases. V shed 8 bases, J shed 4 bases, and the junction held 11 bases outside the gene matches. CDR1 and CDR2 (germline): SNHLY, FYNNEI. This CDR3 has 16 residues. The CDR3 DNA reads as TGTGCCAGCGGGACAGGGGCCCTGGGTCGGAATCAGCCCCAGCATTTT. Its protein is CASGTGALGRNQPQHF.

This clone appeared a single time. The chain employs TRBV30 and TRBJ1-3; TRBD1 is a possible D gene (5 bases). Germline CDR1 and CDR2: GTSNPN and SVGIG (reference sequence). V lost 0 bases and J lost 4, with 10 bases in between. The CDR3 extends over 14 amino acids. Written as DNA, the CDR3 is TGTGCCTGGAGTGTAAGGGGTCTCGGAAACACCATATATTTT. Amino acids: CAWSVRGLGNTIYF.

This clone appeared a single time. The CDR3 nucleotides are TGTGCCAGCAGCCCCTATCAGGGGGCCTACGAGCAGTACTTC. Translating gives CASSPYQGAYEQYF. V is TRBV7-9 and J is TRBJ2-7, with 7 positions matching TRBD1. The CDR3 loop spans 14 amino acids. Germline CDR1 and CDR2: SEHNR and FQNEAQ (reference sequence). V lost 5 bases and J lost 2; bases outside the gene matches: 6.

V usage is TRBV10-1 and J usage is TRBJ1-1; D is unclear. Trimming cost V 3 bases and J 9 bases, with 8 bases left between them. This CDR3 has 11 amino acids. Germline loops: CDR1 WNHNN, CDR2 SYGVQD (reference sequence). The CDR3 DNA is TGCGCCAGCAGTGATATGCGTCAAGCTTTCTTT. This translates into CASSDMRQAFF.

This clone appeared a few times. This chain uses TRBV5-1 with TRBJ2-1; 10 bases are a match to TRBD2. With V trimmed by 0 bases and J by 8 bases, 11 bases remained unmatched. The CDR3 totals 17 residues. The germline gives CDR1 SGHRS, CDR2 YFSETQ. The CDR3: CASSLEGASGSVDEQFF. In nucleotides, the CDR3 is TGCGCCAGCAGCTTGGAGGGGGCTAGCGGGAGTGTGGATGAGCAGTTCTTC. The full variable domain, with the rest looked up from reference TRBV5-1 and TRBJ2-1, is KAGVTQTPRYLIKTRGQQVTLSCSPISGHRSVSWYQQTPGQGLQFLFEYFSETQRNKGNFPGRFSGRQFSNSRSEMNVSTLELGDSALYLCASSLEGASGSVDEQFFGPGTRLTVL.

The gene calls are TRBV5-1 and TRBJ2-7, with D tentatively TRBD2 (6 bases). Germline CDR1 is SGHRS and CDR2 is YFSETQ. The V gene lost 5 bases and the J gene lost 2 bases, with 8 bases spanning the gap. This CDR3 has 12 amino acids. CDR3 protein: CASSSGPYEQYF. The CDR3 DNA reads TGCGCCAGCAGTAGCGGCCCCTACGAGCAGTACTTC.

The V call is TRBV4-1, the J call TRBJ1-1; D may be TRBD1 (5 bases). The CDR3 runs to 15 residues. The V end lost 3 bases, the J end lost 0 bases, and 11 bases lay between the germline ends. Germline V lookup: CDR1 MGHRA, CDR2 YSYEKL. The CDR3 sequence is CASSHEDSLNTEAFF. The CDR3 bases are TGCGCCAGCAGCCATGAAGACAGCTTGAACACTGAAGCTTTCTTT.

This clone was seen once. This chain joins TRBV5-4 and TRBJ1-6; tentatively, D is TRBD1 (6 bases). This CDR3 has 15 amino acids. V lost 4 bases, J lost 13 bases, and 21 bases lay in between. The germline V gene encodes CDR1 SGHNT and CDR2 YYREEE (reference sequence). The CDR3 loop is CASSVGGQLEGPLHF. The CDR3, as DNA: TGTGCCAGCAGCGTGGGGGGACAACTAGAGGGCCCCCTCCACTTT.

The rearrangement joins TRBV7-9 to TRBJ2-7, with unresolved D. CDR1 is SEHNR, CDR2 FQNEAQ, per germline (reference sequence). Trimming cost V 3 bases and J 2 bases, with 11 bases left between them. This CDR3 region has 14 residues. CDR3 DNA: TGTGCCAGCAGCTTTAGTGAGAGAACCTACGAGCAGTACTTC. Its translation: CASSFSERTYEQYF.

This chain connects TRBV28 to TRBJ2-5; 7 nucleotides match TRBD2. The CDR3 sequence is 15 residues long. Unmatched junction bases numbered 7, after V lost 1 base and J lost 5 bases. Germline V gene lookup returns CDR1 MDHEN and CDR2 SYDVKM. The CDR3 DNA sequence: TGTGCCAGCAGTTTATCGGGGGGAGTACGTGAGACCCAGTACTTC. This encodes CASSLSGGVRETQYF.

This chain links TRBV28 with TRBJ2-7; 7 bases match TRBD2. Germline V gene sequence: CDR1 MDHEN, CDR2 SYDVKM. V gave up 4 bases and J gave up 1 base; unmatched junction bases: 4. The length of the CDR3 is 14 residues. The CDR3 reads CASSYGRSSYEQYF. The CDR3 nucleotides are TGTGCCAGCAGTTACGGGAGGAGTTCCTACGAGCAGTACTTC.

DNA for the CDR3: TGTGCCAGTAGGGCTAGCGGGAGCTCCTACGAGCAGTACTTC. It translates to CASRASGSSYEQYF. The rearrangement uses TRBV19 and TRBJ2-7; 10 bases agree with TRBD2. This CDR3 region has 14 residues. The germline CDR1 and CDR2 sequences are LNHDA and SQIVND (reference sequence). V lost 6 bases to trimming and J lost 0 bases; unmatched junction nucleotides: 2.

This chain connects TRBV28 to TRBJ2-7; TRBD1 aligns across 7 bases. This CDR3 comprises 15 residues. Per the germline V gene, CDR1 is MDHEN and CDR2 is SYDVKM. V lost 5 bases and J lost 6; bases outside the gene matches: 13. CDR3 bases: TGTGCCAGCAGTCCTCCGACAGGGAAGAGTTCCGAGCAGTACTTC. Translated, it gives CASSPPTGKSSEQYF. The full variable domain, with the rest looked up from reference TRBV28 and TRBJ2-7, is DVKVTQSSRYLVKRTGEKVFLECVQDMDHENMFWYRQDPGLGLRLIYFSYDVKMKEKGDIPEGYSVSREKKERFSLILESASTNQTSMYLCASSPPTGKSSEQYFGPGTRLTVT.

The chain is built from TRBV28 and TRBJ1-6; 9 bases line up with TRBD1. The CDR3 contains 16 residues. The germline CDR1 and CDR2 sequences are MDHEN and SYDVKM. After removal of 7 bases from V and 9 bases from J, the junction contained 13 bases not matched to a gene. In DNA, the CDR3 is TGTGCCAGCACCCATCCCCGGGACAGGGCAAGTTCACCCCTCCACTTT. The encoded protein is CASTHPRDRASSPLHF.

This chain uses TRBV27 with TRBJ2-2; D is ambiguous. Per germline, CDR1 MNHEY and CDR2 SMNVEV (reference sequence). Between the trimmed V and J ends, which lost 3 bases and 2 bases, there was a span of 7 bases. The CDR3 length is 14 residues. The CDR3 sequence: CASSFLTNTGELFF. In DNA form, the CDR3 reads TGTGCCAGCAGTTTTTTGACAAACACCGGGGAGCTGTTTTTT.

V usage is TRBV30 and J usage is TRBJ1-5, with a possible D match to TRBD1 (5 bases). The CDR3 runs 16 residues. Germline lookup yields CDR1 GTSNPN and CDR2 SVGIG (reference sequence). With 0 bases removed from V and 5 bases from J, the gap between germline ends came to 17 bases. CDR3 DNA: TGTGCCTGGAGTGTCAAGGCCAGGGATTTCTATCAGCCCCAGCATTTT. Protein product: CAWSVKARDFYQPQHF.